The TCR beta chain described here comes from a study of blood T cell repertoires in COVID-19. Overall study context: There were acute and convalescent COVID-19 samples, and they came from the United States, Italy and Spain. The analysed material was cDNA or gDNA that came from T cells, B-cell-depleted T cells, or PBMCs.

V was trimmed by 6 bases and J by 5 bases, leaving 13 bases between them. In germline, CDR1 is ENHRY, CDR2 SYGVKD. The CDR3 runs 14 residues. Source study methods: Reference gene primer amplification gave nucleated cell count estimates. Using immunoSEQ multiplex PCR, the repertoire was profiled, and TCRdb retains in-frame clones only, with some absent. The V and J calls and clone size were taken over from that table, and D and trimming were inferred from the DNA. The repertoire consists of approximately 250,000 clones, with about nine tenths occurring once and the leading ten covering over 2%. The chain is built from TRBV10-3 and TRBJ2-2; TRBD1 is a possible D gene (7 bases). Sequencing used peripheral blood. This clonotype originated in a man aged 25 to 45 who had recovered from COVID-19. The chain's CDR3 is CAIRGGQPTGELFF. For the CDR3, the DNA is TGTGCCATCAGGGGGGGACAGCCGACCGGGGAGCTGTTTTTT.